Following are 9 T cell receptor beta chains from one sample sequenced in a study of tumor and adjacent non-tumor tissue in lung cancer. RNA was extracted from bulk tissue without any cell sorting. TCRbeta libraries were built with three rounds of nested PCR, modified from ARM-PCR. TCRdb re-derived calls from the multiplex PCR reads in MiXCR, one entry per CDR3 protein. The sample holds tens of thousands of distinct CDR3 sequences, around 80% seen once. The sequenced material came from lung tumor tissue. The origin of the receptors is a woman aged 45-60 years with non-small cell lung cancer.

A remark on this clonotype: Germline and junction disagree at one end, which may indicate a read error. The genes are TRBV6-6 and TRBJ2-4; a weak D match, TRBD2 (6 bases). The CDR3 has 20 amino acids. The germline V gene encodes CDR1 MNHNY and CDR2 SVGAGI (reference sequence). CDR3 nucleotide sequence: TGTACCAGCAGTTACTCAGACGGGGTCTTAGCGGATCTACCCAAAAACATTCAGTACTTC. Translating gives CTSSYSDGVLADLPKNIQYF.

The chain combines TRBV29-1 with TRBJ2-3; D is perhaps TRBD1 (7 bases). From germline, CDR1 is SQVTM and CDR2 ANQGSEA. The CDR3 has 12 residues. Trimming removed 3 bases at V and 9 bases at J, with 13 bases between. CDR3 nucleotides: TGCAGCGTTGAGCAGGGGGGAGAGACGCAGTATTTT. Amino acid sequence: CSVEQGGETQYF.

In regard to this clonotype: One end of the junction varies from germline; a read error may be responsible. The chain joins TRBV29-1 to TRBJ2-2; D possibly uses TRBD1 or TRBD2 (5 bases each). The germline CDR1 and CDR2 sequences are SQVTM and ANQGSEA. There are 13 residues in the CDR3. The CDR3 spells CSVRTWGTGEPFF. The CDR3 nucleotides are TGCAGCGTCAGGACATGGGGCACCGGGGAGCCGTTTTTT.

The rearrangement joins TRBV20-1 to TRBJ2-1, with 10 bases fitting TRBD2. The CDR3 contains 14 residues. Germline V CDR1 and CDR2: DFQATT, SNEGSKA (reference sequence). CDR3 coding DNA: TGCAGAACAGGAGCGGGAGGGCAGTGGGGGACACAGTTCTTC. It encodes CRTGAGGQWGTQFF.

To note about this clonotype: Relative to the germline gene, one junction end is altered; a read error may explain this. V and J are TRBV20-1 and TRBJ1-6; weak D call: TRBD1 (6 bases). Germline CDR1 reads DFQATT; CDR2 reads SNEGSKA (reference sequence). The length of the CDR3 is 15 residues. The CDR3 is CSTRDLDRPYSALHF. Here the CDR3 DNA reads TGCAGTACTAGGGACCTAGACAGGCCGTATTCAGCCCTCCACTTT.

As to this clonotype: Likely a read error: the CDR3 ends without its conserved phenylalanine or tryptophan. This CDR3 reads CSVAGPTGERNTEAFI. The DNA for the CDR3 is TGCAGCGTTGCCGGTCCAACAGGGGAAAGGAACACTGAAGCTTTCATT. The chain couples TRBV29-1 to TRBJ1-1; 7 bases agree with TRBD1. This CDR3 comprises 16 residues. Per germline, CDR1 SQVTM and CDR2 ANQGSEA. The ends lost 4 bases at V and 1 base at J; junction bases unmatched: 12.

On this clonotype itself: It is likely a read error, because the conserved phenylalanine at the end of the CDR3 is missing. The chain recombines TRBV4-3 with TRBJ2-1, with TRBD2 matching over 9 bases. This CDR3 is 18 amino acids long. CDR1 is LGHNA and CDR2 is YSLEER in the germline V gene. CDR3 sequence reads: CASSQDVASGVSYNEQFS. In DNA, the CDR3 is TGTGCCAGCAGCCAAGATGTGGCTAGCGGGGTCTCCTACAATGAGCAGTTCTCC.

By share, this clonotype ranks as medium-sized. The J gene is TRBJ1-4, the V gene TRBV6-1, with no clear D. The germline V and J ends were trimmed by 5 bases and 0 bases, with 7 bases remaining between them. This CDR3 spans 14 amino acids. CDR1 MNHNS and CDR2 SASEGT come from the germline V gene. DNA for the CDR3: TGTGCCAGCAGTTTGATTGCAACTAATGAAAAACTGTTTTTT. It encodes CASSLIATNEKLFF.

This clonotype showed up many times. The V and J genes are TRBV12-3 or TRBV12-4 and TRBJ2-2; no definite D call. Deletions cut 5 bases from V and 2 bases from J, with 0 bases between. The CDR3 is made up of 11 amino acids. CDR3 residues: CASSNTGELFF. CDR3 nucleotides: TGTGCCAGCAGTAACACCGGGGAGCTGTTTTTT.